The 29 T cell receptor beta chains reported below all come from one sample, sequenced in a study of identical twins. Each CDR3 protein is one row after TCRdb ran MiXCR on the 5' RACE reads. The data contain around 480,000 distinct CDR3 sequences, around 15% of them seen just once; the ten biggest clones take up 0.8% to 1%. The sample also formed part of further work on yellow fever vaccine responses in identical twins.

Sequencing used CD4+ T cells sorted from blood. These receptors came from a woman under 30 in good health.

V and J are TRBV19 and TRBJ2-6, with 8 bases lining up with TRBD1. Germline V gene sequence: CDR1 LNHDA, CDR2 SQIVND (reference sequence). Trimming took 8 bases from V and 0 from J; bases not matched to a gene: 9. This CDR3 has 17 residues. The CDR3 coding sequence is TGTGCCAGTGGACAGGGACGGGAGACCTCTGGGGCCAACGTCCTGACTTTC. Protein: CASGQGRETSGANVLTF.

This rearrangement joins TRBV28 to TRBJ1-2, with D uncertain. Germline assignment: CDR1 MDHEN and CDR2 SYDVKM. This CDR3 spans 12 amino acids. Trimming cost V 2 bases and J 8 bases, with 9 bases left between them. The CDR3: CASSLRGSGYTF. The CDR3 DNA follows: TGTGCCAGCAGTTTACGGGGTTCGGGCTACACCTTC.

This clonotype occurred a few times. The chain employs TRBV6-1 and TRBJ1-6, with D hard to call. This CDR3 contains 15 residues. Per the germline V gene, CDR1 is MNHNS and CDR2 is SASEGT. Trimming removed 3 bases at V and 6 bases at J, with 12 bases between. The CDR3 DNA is TGTGCCAGCAGTGACAACACCGAATCTAATTCACCCCTCCACTTT. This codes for CASSDNTESNSPLHF.

The CDR3 sequence is CASSARTGYYEQYF. The CDR3, as DNA: TGTGCCAGCAGCGCTCGGACAGGGTACTACGAGCAGTACTTC. The chain is built from TRBV9 and TRBJ2-7, with 8 bases that match TRBD1. The J segment lost 3 bases and the V segment lost 3 bases, leaving 5 bases of the junction unmatched. Germline V gene data show CDR1 as SGDLS and CDR2 as YYNGEE. There are 14 residues in the CDR3.

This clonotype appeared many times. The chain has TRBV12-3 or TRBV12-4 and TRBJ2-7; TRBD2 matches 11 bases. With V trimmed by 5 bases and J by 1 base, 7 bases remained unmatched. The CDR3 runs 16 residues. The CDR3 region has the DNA TGTGCCAGCAGTGGACAGGGACTAGCGGTTTCCTACGAGCAGTACTTC. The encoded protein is CASSGQGLAVSYEQYF.

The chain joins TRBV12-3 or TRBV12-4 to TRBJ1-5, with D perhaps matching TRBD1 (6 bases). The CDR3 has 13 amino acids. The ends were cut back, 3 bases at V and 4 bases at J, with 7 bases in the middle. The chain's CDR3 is CASSFQGNQPQHF. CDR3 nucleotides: TGTGCCAGCAGTTTCCAGGGGAATCAGCCCCAGCATTTT.

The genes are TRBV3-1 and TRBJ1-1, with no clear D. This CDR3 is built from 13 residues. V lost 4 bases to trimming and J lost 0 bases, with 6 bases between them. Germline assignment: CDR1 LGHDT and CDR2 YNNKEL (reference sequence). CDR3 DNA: TGTGCCAGCAGCCTTCCGGTGAACACTGAAGCTTTCTTT. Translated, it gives CASSLPVNTEAFF.

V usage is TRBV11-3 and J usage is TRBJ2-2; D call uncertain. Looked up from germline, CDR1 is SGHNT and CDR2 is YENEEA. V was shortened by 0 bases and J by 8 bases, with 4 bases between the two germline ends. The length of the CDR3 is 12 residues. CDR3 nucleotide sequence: TGTGCCAGCAGCTTAGAATCGGGGGAGCTGTTTTTT. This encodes CASSLESGELFF.

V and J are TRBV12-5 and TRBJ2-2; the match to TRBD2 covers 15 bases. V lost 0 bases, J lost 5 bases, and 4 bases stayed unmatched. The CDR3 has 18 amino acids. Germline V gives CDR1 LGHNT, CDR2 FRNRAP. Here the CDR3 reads CASGLVGLAGGGTGELFF. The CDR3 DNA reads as TGTGCTAGTGGTTTGGTGGGACTAGCGGGAGGTGGAACCGGGGAGCTGTTTTTT.

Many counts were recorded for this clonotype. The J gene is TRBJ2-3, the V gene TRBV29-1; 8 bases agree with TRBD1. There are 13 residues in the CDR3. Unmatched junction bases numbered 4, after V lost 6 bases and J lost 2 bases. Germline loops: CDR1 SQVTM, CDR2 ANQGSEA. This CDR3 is CSVTGAITDTQYF. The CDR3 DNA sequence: TGCAGCGTGACAGGGGCAATCACAGATACGCAGTATTTT.

As DNA, the CDR3 is TGCGCCACACGGTGGACTAGCCCGGCCACCGGGGAGCTGTTTTTT. The encoded protein is CATRWTSPATGELFF. The genes are TRBV10-1 and TRBJ2-2, with 8 bases lining up with TRBD2. The ends lost 10 bases at V and 4 bases at J; junction bases unmatched: 11. The CDR3 totals 15 residues. Germline V gives CDR1 WNHNN, CDR2 SYGVQD (reference sequence).

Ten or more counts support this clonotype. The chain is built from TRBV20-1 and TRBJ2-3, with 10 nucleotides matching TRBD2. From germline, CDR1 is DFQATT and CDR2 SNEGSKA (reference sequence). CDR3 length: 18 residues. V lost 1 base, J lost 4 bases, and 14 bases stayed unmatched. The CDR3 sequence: CSARAGPSGGPDPDTQYF. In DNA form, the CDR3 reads TGCAGTGCTAGAGCCGGGCCTAGCGGGGGCCCCGACCCAGATACGCAGTATTTT.

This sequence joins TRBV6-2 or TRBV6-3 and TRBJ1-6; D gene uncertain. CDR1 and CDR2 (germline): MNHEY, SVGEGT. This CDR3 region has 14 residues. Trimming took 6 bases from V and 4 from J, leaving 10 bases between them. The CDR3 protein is CASSDGQYNSPLHF. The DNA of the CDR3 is TGTGCCAGCAGCGACGGGCAATATAATTCACCCCTCCACTTT.

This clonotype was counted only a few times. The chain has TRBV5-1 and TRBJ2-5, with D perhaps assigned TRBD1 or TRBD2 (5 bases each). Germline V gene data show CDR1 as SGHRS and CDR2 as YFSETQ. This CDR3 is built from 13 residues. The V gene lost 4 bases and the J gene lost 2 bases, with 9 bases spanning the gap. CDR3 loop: CASSGTLQETQYF. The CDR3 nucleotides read TGCGCCAGCAGCGGGACCCTACAAGAGACCCAGTACTTC.

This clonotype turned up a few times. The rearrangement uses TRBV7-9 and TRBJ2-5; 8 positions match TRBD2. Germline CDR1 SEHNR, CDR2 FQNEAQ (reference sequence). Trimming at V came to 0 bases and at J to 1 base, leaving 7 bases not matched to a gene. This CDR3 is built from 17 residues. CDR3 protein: CASSLAGLAGTQETQYF. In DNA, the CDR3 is TGTGCCAGCAGCTTAGCGGGGTTAGCGGGGACCCAAGAGACCCAGTACTTC.

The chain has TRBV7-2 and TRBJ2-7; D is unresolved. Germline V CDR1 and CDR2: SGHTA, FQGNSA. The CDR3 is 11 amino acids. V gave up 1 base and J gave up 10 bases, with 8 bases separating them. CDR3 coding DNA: TGTGCCAGCAGCTTAGGGGGTATTCAGTACTTC. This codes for CASSLGGIQYF.

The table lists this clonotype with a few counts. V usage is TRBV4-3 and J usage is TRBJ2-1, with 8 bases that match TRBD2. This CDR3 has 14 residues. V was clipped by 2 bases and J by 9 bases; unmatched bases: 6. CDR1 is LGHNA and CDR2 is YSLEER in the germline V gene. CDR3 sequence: CASSQTGTRSEQFF. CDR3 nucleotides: TGCGCCAGCAGCCAAACCGGGACTAGGTCTGAGCAGTTCTTC.

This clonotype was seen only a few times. CDR3 DNA: TGCAGTGCTAGAGATGGGACAGGGGCTTTCTCTGGGGCCAACGTCCTGACTTTC. Its translation is CSARDGTGAFSGANVLTF. This chain connects TRBV20-1 to TRBJ2-6; 10 bases align to TRBD1. The CDR3 runs 18 residues. V gave up 0 bases and J gave up 0 bases; unmatched junction bases: 5. Germline V lookup: CDR1 DFQATT, CDR2 SNEGSKA (reference sequence).

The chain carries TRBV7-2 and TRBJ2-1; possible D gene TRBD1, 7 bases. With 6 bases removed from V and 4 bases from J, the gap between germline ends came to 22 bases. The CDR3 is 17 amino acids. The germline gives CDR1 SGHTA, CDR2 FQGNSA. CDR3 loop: CASRPYARDSGYNEQFF. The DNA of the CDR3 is TGTGCCAGCAGACCATACGCCCGGGACAGCGGGTACAATGAGCAGTTCTTC.

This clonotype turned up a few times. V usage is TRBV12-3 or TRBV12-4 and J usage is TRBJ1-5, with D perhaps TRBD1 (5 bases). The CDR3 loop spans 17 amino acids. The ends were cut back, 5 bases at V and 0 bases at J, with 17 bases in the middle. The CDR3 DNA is TGTGCCAGCAGTCCCGGGGCCGCGTCTCCTAGCAATCAGCCCCAGCATTTT. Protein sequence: CASSPGAASPSNQPQHF.

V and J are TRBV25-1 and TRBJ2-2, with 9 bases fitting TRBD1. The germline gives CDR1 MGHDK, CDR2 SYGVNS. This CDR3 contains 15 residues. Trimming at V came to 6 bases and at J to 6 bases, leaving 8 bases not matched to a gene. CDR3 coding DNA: TGTGCCAGCAGACGTCGAGGGACAGGGCCCGGGGAGCTGTTTTTT. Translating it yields CASRRRGTGPGELFF. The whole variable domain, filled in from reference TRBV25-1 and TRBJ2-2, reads EADIYQTPRYLVIGTGKKITLECSQTMGHDKMYWYQQDPGMELHLIHYSYGVNSTEKGDLSSESTVSRIRTEHFPLTLESARPSHTSQYLCASRRRGTGPGELFFGEGSRLTVL.

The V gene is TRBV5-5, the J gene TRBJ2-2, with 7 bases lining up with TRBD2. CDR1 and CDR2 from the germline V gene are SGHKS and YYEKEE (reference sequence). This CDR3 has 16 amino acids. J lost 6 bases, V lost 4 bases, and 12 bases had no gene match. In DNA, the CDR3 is TGTGCCAGCAGCCATCCCAGCGGGACTGGCCCCGGGGAGCTGTTTTTT. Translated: CASSHPSGTGPGELFF.

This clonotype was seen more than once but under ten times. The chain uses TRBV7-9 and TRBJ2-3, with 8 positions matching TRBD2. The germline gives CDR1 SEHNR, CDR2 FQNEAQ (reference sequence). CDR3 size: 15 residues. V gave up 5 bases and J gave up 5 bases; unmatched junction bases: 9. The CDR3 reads CASSNSGRAVDTQYF. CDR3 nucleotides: TGTGCCAGCAGCAATTCCGGGAGGGCCGTAGATACGCAGTATTTT. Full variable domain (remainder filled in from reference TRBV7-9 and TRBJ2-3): DTGVSQNPRHKITKRGQNVTFRCDPISEHNRLYWYRQTLGQGPEFLTYFQNEAQLEKSRLLSDRFSAERPKGSFSTLEIQRTEQGDSAMYLCASSNSGRAVDTQYFGPGTRLTVL.

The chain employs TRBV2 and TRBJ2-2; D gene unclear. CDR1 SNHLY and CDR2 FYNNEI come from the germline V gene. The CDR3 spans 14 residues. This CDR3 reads CAARSRDHSGELFF. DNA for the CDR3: TGTGCGGCGAGGTCCCGCGATCATTCCGGGGAGCTGTTTTTT.

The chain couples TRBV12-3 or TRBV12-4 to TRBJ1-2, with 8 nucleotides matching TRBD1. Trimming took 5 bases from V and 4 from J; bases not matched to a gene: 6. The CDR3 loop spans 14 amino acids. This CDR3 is CASSPLGQGYGYTF. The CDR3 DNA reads TGTGCCAGCAGTCCATTAGGACAGGGCTATGGCTACACCTTC.

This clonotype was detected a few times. The CDR3 protein is CAWTPGRNTEAFF. For the CDR3, the DNA is TGTGCCTGGACCCCGGGGAGGAACACTGAAGCTTTCTTT. The chain combines TRBV30 with TRBJ1-1; D is ambiguous. The CDR3 extends over 13 amino acids. V was cut by 4 bases and J by 1 base, with 10 bases left in between. CDR1 is GTSNPN and CDR2 is SVGIG in the germline V gene (reference sequence).

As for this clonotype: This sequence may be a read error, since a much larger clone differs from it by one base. CDR3 region: CASSFWGQGGTEALF. For the CDR3, the DNA is TGTGCCAGCAGTTTTTGGGGACAGGGAGGGACTGAAGCTCTCTTT. The rearrangement links TRBV12-3 or TRBV12-4 to TRBJ1-1, with 9 bases that match TRBD1. The CDR3 is made up of 15 amino acids.

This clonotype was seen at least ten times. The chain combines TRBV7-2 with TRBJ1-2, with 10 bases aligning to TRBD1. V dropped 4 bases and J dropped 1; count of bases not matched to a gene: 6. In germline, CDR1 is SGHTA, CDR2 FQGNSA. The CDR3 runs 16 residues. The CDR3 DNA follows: TGTGCCAGCAGCTCGCGCGGGACAGGGGTTAACTATGGCTACACCTTC. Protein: CASSSRGTGVNYGYTF.

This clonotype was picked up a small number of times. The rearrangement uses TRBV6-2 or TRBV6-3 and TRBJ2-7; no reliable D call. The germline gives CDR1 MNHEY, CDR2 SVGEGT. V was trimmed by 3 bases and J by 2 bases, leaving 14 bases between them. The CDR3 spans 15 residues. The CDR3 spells CASSYATDHAYEQYF. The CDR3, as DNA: TGTGCCAGCAGTTATGCGACCGATCACGCCTACGAGCAGTACTTC.